The 21 T cell receptor beta chains given below trace back to one sample, sequenced in a study of T-cell memory formation after mild COVID-19. TCRdb passed the 5' RACE reads through MiXCR, listing each CDR3 protein once. The data contain 85,000 to 130,000 distinct CDR3 sequences, roughly 11% of them seen just once; the ten biggest clones take up about 40%. Sequenced material: PBMCs or a T cell subset sorted from them (not recorded which). These receptors were collected from a man younger than 35 who had mild COVID-19 (a few samples of this study predate the infection). Cell type and time point are not known.

J is TRBJ2-7 and V is TRBV29-1; no firm D call. Trimming took 5 bases from V and 0 from J, leaving 8 bases between them. The CDR3 is 12 amino acids. Germline CDR1 is SQVTM and CDR2 is ANQGSEA. For the CDR3, the DNA is TGCAGCGTTCATCTGAGCTCCTACGAGCAGTACTTC. This codes for CSVHLSSYEQYF.

V gene TRBV19 combines with J gene TRBJ2-1; 11 nucleotides match TRBD1. V dropped 9 bases and J dropped 7; count of bases not matched to a gene: 5. CDR3 size: 13 residues. Germline CDR1 reads LNHDA; CDR2 reads SQIVND (reference sequence). DNA of the CDR3: TGTGCCAGCTGGGGACAGGGGGGAAATGAGCAGTTCTTC. Protein product: CASWGQGGNEQFF.

The genes are TRBV6-5 and TRBJ2-5, with no clear D. CDR1 is MNHEY and CDR2 is SVGAGI in the germline V gene. The CDR3 extends over 11 amino acids. V was shortened by 0 bases and J by 5 bases, with 1 base between the two germline ends. The CDR3 here is CASSYSETQYF. The CDR3 region has the DNA TGTGCCAGCAGTTACTCGGAGACCCAGTACTTC.

This clonotype was counted many times. The rearrangement links TRBV6-5 to TRBJ1-1, with 7 bases matching TRBD1. Germline CDR1 reads MNHEY; CDR2 reads SVGAGI. The junction had 3 bases not matched to a gene; V was cut back by 6 bases and J by 2 bases. The CDR3 is made up of 13 amino acids. The CDR3 here is CASSAGGNTEAFF. The DNA for the CDR3 is TGTGCCAGCAGCGCAGGGGGAAACACTGAAGCTTTCTTT.

DNA for the CDR3: TGTGCCAGCAGCGCCGCCCCTAGCGGGGGGGCCTTCGGGGAGCTGTTTTTT. Amino acid sequence: CASSAAPSGGAFGELFF. The V and J genes are TRBV9 and TRBJ2-2; 12 bases are a match to TRBD2. V was clipped by 3 bases and J by 7 bases; unmatched bases: 10. The CDR3 runs to 17 residues. CDR1 and CDR2 (germline): SGDLS, YYNGEE.

The sample holds a few counts of this clonotype. The J gene is TRBJ2-2, the V gene TRBV4-1, with 10 bases lining up with TRBD2. Germline V gene data show CDR1 as MGHRA and CDR2 as YSYEKL. V lost 4 bases, J lost 6 bases, and 5 bases stayed unmatched. The CDR3 contains 15 residues. Here the CDR3 reads CASSRRLAGAGELFF. The DNA of the CDR3 is TGCGCCAGCAGCCGGCGGCTAGCGGGGGCCGGGGAGCTGTTTTTT.

This clonotype was seen more than once but under ten times. The chain uses TRBV10-3 and TRBJ2-7; no definite D call. The germline V gene has CDR1 ENHRY and CDR2 SYGVKD. This CDR3 has 13 amino acids. Trimming shortened V by 0 bases and J by 3 bases, and 6 bases separated the two germline ends. The DNA for the CDR3 is TGTGCCATCAGTGAGTCCGAATTCTACGAGCAGTACTTC. Its translation is CAISESEFYEQYF.

V and J are TRBV5-6 and TRBJ2-7; D remains ambiguous. Germline V gene data show CDR1 as SGHDT and CDR2 as YYEEEE. V was cut by 0 bases and J by 5 bases, with 9 bases left in between. The CDR3 is 13 amino acids. As DNA, the CDR3 is TGTGCCAGCAGCTTGGCAATGAACCACGAGCAGTACGTC. It translates to CASSLAMNHEQYV.

This clonotype has more than one count but fewer than ten. V and J are TRBV30 and TRBJ2-3; no clear D. This CDR3 comprises 12 residues. Trimming stripped 0 bases from V and 6 bases from J, with 7 bases between. The germline V gene encodes CDR1 GTSNPN and CDR2 SVGIG (reference sequence). CDR3 sequence (DNA): TGTGCCTGGAGTGTACGATCGGATACGCAGTATTTT. This encodes CAWSVRSDTQYF.

The CDR3 sequence is CASSPRRIAQETQYF. The DNA of the CDR3 is TGTGCCAGCAGCCCCCGTCGGATTGCCCAAGAGACCCAGTACTTC. The chain joins TRBV5-6 to TRBJ2-5, with D unresolved. The germline V gene encodes CDR1 SGHDT and CDR2 YYEEEE. The CDR3 spans 15 residues. Trimming left V 4 bases short and J 1 base short, with 14 bases between.

This clonotype was counted only a few times. The V gene is TRBV27, the J gene TRBJ1-1; no clear D. CDR3 size: 12 residues. Between the trimmed V and J ends, which lost 5 bases and 3 bases, there was a span of 7 bases. The V gene's germline CDR1 is MNHEY and CDR2 SMNVEV (reference sequence). The CDR3 DNA sequence: TGTGCCAGCAGTGATTTCGACACTGAAGCTTTCTTT. Amino acids: CASSDFDTEAFF.

The CDR3 spells CASSQETYPSYEQYF. The DNA of the CDR3 is TGTGCCAGCAGCCAAGAGACATACCCCTCCTACGAGCAGTACTTC. V usage is TRBV7-2 and J usage is TRBJ2-7, with no clear D. V shed 5 bases and J shed 0 bases, with 14 bases lying between them. Germline loops: CDR1 SGHTA, CDR2 FQGNSA. The CDR3 consists of 15 residues.

This clonotype was seen only a few times. The chain combines TRBV7-9 with TRBJ2-7, with D possibly being TRBD1 (6 bases). The CDR3 length is 15 residues. V was cut by 4 bases and J by 2 bases, with 15 bases left in between. Germline CDR1 SEHNR, CDR2 FQNEAQ (reference sequence). The CDR3 loop reads CASSSTGTPTYEQYF. CDR3 nucleotide sequence: TGTGCCAGCAGCTCGACCGGGACACCTACCTACGAGCAGTACTTC.

This clonotype was found a few times. The chain has TRBV6-6 and TRBJ2-7; the D gene is possibly TRBD2 (6 bases). The CDR3 contains 13 residues. Germline-derived CDR1 and CDR2 are MNHNY and SVGAGI (reference sequence). V gave up 11 bases and J gave up 4 bases, with 18 bases separating them. The CDR3 sequence is CARSEGPAYEQYF. The CDR3 nucleotides are TGTGCCCGATCGGAGGGTCCCGCGTACGAGCAGTACTTC.

This clonotype was seen ten or more times. The rearrangement uses TRBV12-3 or TRBV12-4 and TRBJ2-3; D is perhaps TRBD1 (5 bases). V lost 3 bases to trimming and J lost 1 base, with 14 bases between them. The CDR3 runs 16 residues. The CDR3, as DNA: TGTGCCAGCAGTTTCCTAGTAGGACACGGCACAGATACGCAGTATTTT. This gives the protein CASSFLVGHGTDTQYF.

This chain joins TRBV7-2 and TRBJ2-3; either TRBD1 or TRBD2 may supply D (5 bases each). CDR3 length equals 13 residues. V was clipped by 1 base and J by 6 bases, with 8 bases between them. CDR1 is SGHTA and CDR2 is FQGNSA in the germline V gene. The DNA of the CDR3 is TGTGCCAGCAGCTTAGTGGGGGAGGATACGCAGTATTTT. Translating gives CASSLVGEDTQYF. Filled out from reference TRBV7-2 and TRBJ2-3, the complete variable domain reads GAGVSQSPSNKVTEKGKDVELRCDPISGHTALYWYRQSLGQGLEFLIYFQGNSAPDKSGLPSDRFSAERTGGSVSTLTIQRTQQEDSAVYLCASSLVGEDTQYFGPGTRLTVL.

This rearrangement joins TRBV9 to TRBJ2-3; the D call may be TRBD1 or TRBD2 (5 bases each). Germline V CDR1 and CDR2: SGDLS, YYNGEE. Trimming removed 7 bases at V and 2 bases at J, with 23 bases between. This CDR3 is 17 amino acids long. The CDR3 sequence: CASGLNSRVGSTDTQYF. DNA of the CDR3: TGTGCCAGCGGACTGAATTCCAGGGTGGGGTCCACAGATACGCAGTATTTT.

In this sample, this clonotype turned up many times. V gene TRBV27 combines with J gene TRBJ2-1; TRBD1 agrees at 8 bases. Looked up from germline, CDR1 is MNHEY and CDR2 is SMNVEV (reference sequence). The CDR3 is 17 amino acids. J gave up 5 bases and V 6 bases, and 15 bases lay outside the gene matches. CDR3 residues: CASRISYTGQGNNEQFF. The CDR3 bases are TGTGCCAGCAGGATATCTTACACCGGACAGGGAAACAATGAGCAGTTCTTC.

In its sample, this clonotype was seen a few times. CDR3 DNA: TGCGCCAGCAGCCCCTGGGGGGAAAATGAAAAACTGTTTTTT. Amino acids: CASSPWGENEKLFF. The chain carries TRBV5-1 and TRBJ1-4, with D possibly being TRBD1 (5 bases). V was trimmed by 4 bases and J by 5 bases, leaving 12 bases between them. The CDR3 is made up of 14 amino acids. The germline CDR1 and CDR2 sequences are SGHRS and YFSETQ.

V is TRBV25-1 and J is TRBJ2-7; the D is unclear. Germline CDR1 reads MGHDK; CDR2 reads SYGVNS. The CDR3 totals 14 residues. V gave up 2 bases and J gave up 4 bases, with 12 bases separating them. The CDR3 region has the DNA TGTGCCAGCAGTGAAATGGCTCCCCAGTACGAGCAGTACTTC. Its protein product is CASSEMAPQYEQYF.

J is TRBJ1-4 and V is TRBV20-1; no definite D call. There are 11 residues in the CDR3. Germline V gene lookup returns CDR1 DFQATT and CDR2 SNEGSKA (reference sequence). The V end was cut by 6 bases, the J end by 13 bases, with 15 bases between. CDR3 residues: CSATGPRGLFF. CDR3 DNA: TGCAGTGCAACCGGGCCCCGCGGACTGTTTTTT.